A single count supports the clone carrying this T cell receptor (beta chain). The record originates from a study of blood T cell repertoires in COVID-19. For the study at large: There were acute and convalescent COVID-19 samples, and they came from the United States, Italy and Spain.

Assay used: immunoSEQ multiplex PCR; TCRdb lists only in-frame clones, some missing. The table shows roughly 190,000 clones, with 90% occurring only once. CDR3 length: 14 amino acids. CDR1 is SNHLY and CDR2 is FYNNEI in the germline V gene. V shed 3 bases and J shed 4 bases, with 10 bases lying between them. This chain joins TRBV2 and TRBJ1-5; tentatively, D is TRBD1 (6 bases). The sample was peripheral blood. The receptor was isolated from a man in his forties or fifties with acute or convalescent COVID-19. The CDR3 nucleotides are TGTGCCAGCAGTGATTGGCAGGGGAATCAGCCCCAGCATTTT. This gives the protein CASSDWQGNQPQHF.